These T cell receptor beta chains were read from a single sample in a study of T cells after yellow fever vaccination. One entry per CDR3 protein, called by TCRdb with MiXCR from the 5' RACE reads. The sample has 300,000 to 400,000 distinct CDR3 sequences, 7.5% to 9% seen once. Here the sequenced sample was PBMCs, taken on the day of the first yellow fever vaccination. The receptors originated from a young man who received the YFV17D yellow fever vaccine. Both conserved end residues are part of each CDR3. A D gene is named only where the DNA matches it firmly. Clone sizes are given selectively: once, few, many, or a class where the clone is expanded.

CDR3nt,CDR3aa,abundance,d_gene,v_gene,j_gene
TGCGCCAGCAGCCAAAGCCCGGGAAGGTCTGGAAACACCATATATTTT,CASSQSPGRSGNTIYF,NA,NA,TRBV4-3,TRBJ1-3
TGTGCCAGCAGCCCCGGGACAGGGGGCCTCAATCAGCCCCAGCATTTT,CASSPGTGGLNQPQHF,many,TRBD1,TRBV9,TRBJ1-5
TGTGCCAGCAGTTTATACGGGACAGACTACGAGCAGTACTTC,CASSLYGTDYEQYF,once,TRBD1,TRBV12-3/TRBV12-4,TRBJ2-7
TGTGCCAGCAGCCGGGACAGCCTCGCTGAAAAACTGTTTTTT,CASSRDSLAEKLFF,many,TRBD1,TRBV7-2,TRBJ1-4
TGTGCCAGCAGCTTAGCGGTGGGGAGCTCCTATAATTCACCCCTCCACTTT,CASSLAVGSSYNSPLHF,few,NA,TRBV7-2,TRBJ1-6
TGTGCCAGCAGCCAATTAGCGGGGGATCCCGGGGAGCTGTTTTTT,CASSQLAGDPGELFF,few,TRBD2,TRBV3-1,TRBJ2-2
TGTGCCACAAATGTTTACACAGATACGCAGTATTTT,CATNVYTDTQYF,NA,NA,TRBV28,TRBJ2-3
TGTGCCAGTAAACGGGGAGCCTACACAGATACGCAGTATTTT,CASKRGAYTDTQYF,few,NA,TRBV7-2,TRBJ2-3
TGTGCCAGCAGTTACACCCTAAGGACAGGCAACTATGGCTACACCTTC,CASSYTLRTGNYGYTF,few,TRBD1,TRBV6-2/TRBV6-3,TRBJ1-2
TGTGCCAGCAGCTTAGCAGGGAGCAATGGCTACACCTTC,CASSLAGSNGYTF,few,NA,TRBV7-9,TRBJ1-2
TGTGCCAGTAGTATTGGCCTTGGGGAGGCGTACGAGCAGTACTTC,CASSIGLGEAYEQYF,NA,NA,TRBV19,TRBJ2-7
TGTGCCAGCCTAGGGGTGTACATGAACACTGAAGCTTTCTTT,CASLGVYMNTEAFF,NA,NA,TRBV12-3/TRBV12-4,TRBJ1-1
TGTGCCAGCGGTTTAAGTGCAGTCGCTTATGGCTACACCTTC,CASGLSAVAYGYTF,NA,NA,TRBV12-3/TRBV12-4,TRBJ1-2
TGTGCCAGCATCAATACAGGGTTCGGAGGCTACACCTTC,CASINTGFGGYTF,NA,NA,TRBV5-6,TRBJ1-2
TGCAGTGCGAGAGCCCTAGGGGACGGCACTGAAGCTTTCTTT,CSARALGDGTEAFF,few,NA,TRBV20-1,TRBJ1-1